These T cell receptor beta chains were read from a single sample in a study of Ad26.COV2.S vaccination and SARS-CoV-2 variants. TCRdb's table, derived via immunoSEQ multiplex PCR, lists solely in-frame clones and lacks some. This sample carries hundreds of thousands of clones, around nine tenths of them seen once, and the ten largest clones take 9.5% to 12%. The sequences come from peripheral blood, collected in a trial of Ad26.COV2.S vaccine versus placebo. The receptor source for this set is a person aged 18-65 years who received the Ad26.COV2.S COVID-19 vaccine or a placebo. Each CDR3 is given with its conserved first and last residue. A D gene is named only where the DNA matches it firmly. Size values are once, few and many counts, or a class for expanded clones, and some rows have none.

j_call	clone_size	v_call	d_call	cdr3_nt	cdr3_aa
TRBJ2-7	-	TRBV28	TRBD2	TGTGCCAGCAGTTTCCTAGCGGGCTACTACGAGCAGTACTTC	CASSFLAGYYEQYF
TRBJ2-7	-	TRBV3-1/TRBV3-2	TRBD1	TGTGCCAGCAGCGCCGGGACAGGGGGCTCCTACGAGCAGTACTTC	CASSAGTGGSYEQYF
TRBJ2-7	-	TRBV21-1	-	TGTGCCAGCAGCAATTGGACGGACCAAAGGTTATACGAGCAGTACTTC	CASSNWTDQRLYEQYF
TRBJ1-6	-	TRBV4-2	-	TGTGCCAGCAGCCAAGATCGGGAGACACCCCTCCACTTT	CASSQDRETPLHF
TRBJ2-7	-	TRBV19	TRBD1	TGTGCCAGTAGTATTTGGGTACAGGGGGGAATCGAGCAGTACTTC	CASSIWVQGGIEQYF
TRBJ1-2	-	TRBV7-2	-	TGTGCCAGCAGCTTAGTGGACACGGAGTCAGAAAACTATGGCTACACCTTC	CASSLVDTESENYGYTF
TRBJ2-7	once	TRBV28	-	TGTGCCAGCCTATCCGCTCGGCTCAATGCGGGTACTCCCTACGAGCAGTACTTC	CASLSARLNAGTPYEQYF
TRBJ2-1	-	TRBV27	TRBD2	TGTGCCAGCAGTTTATCGGCGGGAGGGCGGAATGAGCAGTTCTTC	CASSLSAGGRNEQFF
TRBJ2-7	-	TRBV27	-	TGTGCCAGCAGTTTAATAGGACAGCCCTACGAGCAGTACTTC	CASSLIGQPYEQYF
TRBJ2-5	-	TRBV7-2	-	TGTGCCAGCAGCTCAGAGAGACAGACCCAGTACTTC	CASSSERQTQYF
TRBJ1-2	few	TRBV10-2	-	TGCGCCAGCACTAAGGACAGCTATGGCTACACCTTC	CASTKDSYGYTF
TRBJ1-4	-	TRBV7-9	TRBD1	TGTGCCAGCAGCCCTGGACAGGGGAATAGTGAAAAACTGTTTTTT	CASSPGQGNSEKLFF
TRBJ1-1	-	TRBV29-1	-	TGCAGCGCGTTTGGCGCCGGGACAAGGGAAGGCGAAGCTTTCTTT	CSAFGAGTREGEAFF
TRBJ1-1	once	TRBV7-6	-	TGTGCCAGCAGCACTAGTCGCAACACTGAAGCTTTCTTT	CASSTSRNTEAFF
TRBJ1-1	-	TRBV3-1/TRBV3-2	-	TGTGCCAGCAGCCCTCCCGGACGGCGGGGGCCTGAAGCTTTCTTT	CASSPPGRRGPEAFF
TRBJ1-1	-	TRBV24-1	-	TGTGCCACCAGGCCCCGATCGGGAGGCACTGAAGCTTTCTTT	CATRPRSGGTEAFF
TRBJ2-7	-	TRBV6-5	TRBD2	TGTGCCAGCAGTTCCGGGACTAGGGGAGAGCAGTACTTC	CASSSGTRGEQYF
TRBJ1-1	once	TRBV7-8	-	TGTGCCAGCAGCTTAGCGGGTAGAGGGGTGTGGACTGAAGCTTTCTTT	CASSLAGRGVWTEAFF
TRBJ2-3	-	TRBV6-2/TRBV6-3	TRBD2	TGTGCCAGCAGTGCCTTAGCGGGGGACACAGATACGCAGTATTTT	CASSALAGDTDTQYF
TRBJ1-2	-	TRBV24-1	-	TGTGCCACCAGTGATCGTTATGGCTACACCTTC	CATSDRYGYTF
TRBJ2-2	once	TRBV4-3	-	TGCGCCAGCAGCCAAGATTTCGTAACCGGGGAGCTGTTTTTT	CASSQDFVTGELFF
TRBJ2-7	-	TRBV3-1/TRBV3-2	-	TGTGCCAGCAGCAACTCCTACGAGCAGTACTTC	CASSNSYEQYF
TRBJ1-1	once	TRBV9	-	TGTGCCAGCAGCGTAGCTGGTAACACTGAAGCTTTCTTT	CASSVAGNTEAFF
TRBJ1-5	-	TRBV28	-	TGTGCCAGCAGTTTGCCCCCTTTTGGGGGATCGAGCAATCAGCCCCAGCATTTT	CASSLPPFGGSSNQPQHF
TRBJ2-1	-	TRBV11-1	TRBD2	TGTGCCAGCAGCTCCGGACTAGCGGGGTTGGATGAGCAGTTCTTC	CASSSGLAGLDEQFF
TRBJ1-3	-	TRBV2	TRBD1	TGTGCCAGCAGTTCACAGGGGGCCTCTGGAAACACCATATATTTT	CASSSQGASGNTIYF
TRBJ2-1	-	TRBV10-3	TRBD2	TGTGCCATCAGCCCACTAGCGGGAAGGTTTGGTGAGCAGTTCTTC	CAISPLAGRFGEQFF
TRBJ1-1	-	TRBV11-2	TRBD1	TGTGCCAGCAGCTTGGGGACAGTAAACACTGAAGCTTTCTTT	CASSLGTVNTEAFF
TRBJ1-1	-	TRBV6-5	-	TGTGCCAGCAGCCGCGGGGGGGTGGGCACTGAAGCTTTCTTT	CASSRGGVGTEAFF
TRBJ1-1	-	TRBV28	-	TGTGCCAGCAGCCCCCCCTGGGGGGGCCGTGACACTGAAGCTTTCTTT	CASSPPWGGRDTEAFF
TRBJ2-2	-	TRBV13	-	TGTGCCAGCATGGAACTAAATCTGGGTACCGGGGAGCTGTTTTTT	CASMELNLGTGELFF
TRBJ1-3	-	TRBV28	-	TGTGCCAGCAGTTCTCCGACGTACCCTGGAAACACCATATATTTT	CASSSPTYPGNTIYF
TRBJ2-1	-	TRBV4-3	TRBD2	TGCGCCAGCAGCCTCACTCTCGTGGGGGGACTAGCGGTCGATGAGCAGTTCTTC	CASSLTLVGGLAVDEQFF
TRBJ2-1	-	TRBV7-2	TRBD1	TGTGCCAGCAGCTCACAGGGGTGGGATGAGCAGTTCTTC	CASSSQGWDEQFF
TRBJ1-1	few	TRBV7-9	TRBD1	TGTGCCAGCAGCAGGGGACAGGGGCCCAACACTGAAGCTTTCTTT	CASSRGQGPNTEAFF
TRBJ2-7	-	TRBV6-1	TRBD2	TGTGCCAGCAGTGAAGGACAGCGGGATACAGACGAGCAGTACTTC	CASSEGQRDTDEQYF
TRBJ1-5	-	TRBV2	-	TGTGCCAGCAGTGAACAGGGCTGGGGCAATCAGCCCCAGCATTTT	CASSEQGWGNQPQHF
TRBJ1-2	-	TRBV14	-	TGTGCCAGCAGCCAAGACAGGGTGGGCTACACCTTC	CASSQDRVGYTF
TRBJ2-3	-	TRBV5-1	-	TGCGCCAGCAGCGCCTACACAGATACGCAGTATTTT	CASSAYTDTQYF
TRBJ2-7	-	TRBV12-2	-	TGTGCAAGTCGCTTAACCGACGGTACCTACGAGCAGTACTTC	CASRLTDGTYEQYF
TRBJ2-7	-	TRBV29-1	TRBD2	TGCAGCGTCCGGGACGGGTTAGCGGGGATTCACGAGCAGTACTTC	CSVRDGLAGIHEQYF
TRBJ2-7	-	TRBV4-3	TRBD1	TGCGCCAGCAGCCAGGGGACAGGGGCTTTGGAGCAGTACTTC	CASSQGTGALEQYF
TRBJ1-4	-	TRBV5-5	-	TGTGCCAGCAGCTCGCAGGGGAGCGTTAATGAAAAACTGTTTTTT	CASSSQGSVNEKLFF
TRBJ2-7	-	TRBV27	-	TGTGCCAGCGTACCGGCCGGAGCAACCCACACTCCCTACGAGCAGTACTTC	CASVPAGATHTPYEQYF
TRBJ2-7	-	TRBV11-2	-	TGTGCCAGCCGGCTGGGGGCCTACGAGCAGTACTTC	CASRLGAYEQYF
TRBJ1-2	-	TRBV28	TRBD1	TGTGCCAGCAGTTCTGGGCAGGGGGTGGATGGCTACACCTTC	CASSSGQGVDGYTF
TRBJ2-6	-	TRBV11-2	-	TGTGCCAGCAGCCCTAGGGGGGGACGAGGGGCCAACGTCCTGACTTTC	CASSPRGGRGANVLTF
TRBJ2-5	-	TRBV7-9	TRBD2	TGTGCCAGCAGCTTACCGGGACTAGCGGGAGAGACCCAGTACTTC	CASSLPGLAGETQYF
TRBJ2-6	-	TRBV4-3	-	TGCGCCAGCAGCCAAGACCAGGGCAGGGCTTGGGCTGGGGCCAACGTCCTGACTTTC	CASSQDQGRAWAGANVLTF
TRBJ2-7	-	TRBV2	-	TGTGCCAGCAGCGAGATATCCTACGAGCAGTACTTC	CASSEISYEQYF
TRBJ2-2	-	TRBV7-8	-	TGTGCCAGCAGCTTAGCCATTTTTTCCACCGGGGAGCTGTTTTTT	CASSLAIFSTGELFF